The 9 T cell receptor beta chains below all came from one sample that was sequenced in a study of cytomegalovirus exposure and HLA in healthy donors. The PCR used 60 Vbeta and 13 Jbeta primers. The table came from immunoSEQ multiplex PCR; TCRdb's copy has only in-frame clones and leaves some out. The profile shows 140,000 to 150,000 clones, 77% of them singletons. The specimen was PBMCs. All receptors come from a male donor in good health and CMV-seronegative.

This clone was seen only a few times. This sequence joins TRBV15 and TRBJ2-1; 7 bases fit TRBD1. The CDR3 is 15 amino acids. With V trimmed by 1 base and J by 4 bases, 4 bases remained unmatched. Germline loops: CDR1 LNHNV, CDR2 YYDKDF (reference sequence). CDR3 nucleotides: TGTGCCACCAGCAGAGGTCCGGGACAGTACAATGAGCAGTTCTTC. Translated: CATSRGPGQYNEQFF.

The V and J genes are TRBV11-2 and TRBJ2-3; a weak D match, TRBD1 (7 bases). CDR3 length: 16 residues. Germline V gene data show CDR1 as SGHAT and CDR2 as FQNNGV. V dropped 5 bases and J dropped 6 bases, with 21 bases sitting between them. CDR3 sequence: CASSPRQGGVVDTQYF. The CDR3 bases are TGTGCCAGCAGCCCTCGACAGGGAGGTGTTGTGGATACGCAGTATTTT.

This rearrangement joins TRBV6-1 to TRBJ1-2, with 9 bases that match TRBD1. The CDR3 is made up of 15 amino acids. V dropped 4 bases and J dropped 6; count of bases not matched to a gene: 9. CDR1 is MNHNS and CDR2 is SASEGT in the germline V gene. For the CDR3, the DNA is TGTGCCAGCAGTGGTGCCGGGACAGGGCCGGATGGCTACACCTTC. As protein: CASSGAGTGPDGYTF.

The chain has TRBV27 and TRBJ2-3; TRBD2 agrees at 10 bases. V lost 6 bases, J lost 4 bases, and 7 bases stayed unmatched. Germline V gives CDR1 MNHEY, CDR2 SMNVEV (reference sequence). The CDR3 length is 15 residues. CDR3 sequence: CASSRLAGRPDTQYF. In nucleotides, the CDR3 is TGTGCCAGCAGCCGACTAGCGGGCCGACCAGATACGCAGTATTTT.

V gene TRBV11-2 combines with J gene TRBJ1-2; the D gene is possibly TRBD1 (5 bases). The germline V and J ends were trimmed by 7 bases and 7 bases, with 16 bases remaining between them. CDR1 is SGHAT and CDR2 is FQNNGV in the germline V gene. This CDR3 region has 13 residues. The CDR3 DNA reads TGTGCCAGCACTCGCCAAGTTGGGGCTGGCTACACCTTC. It yields the protein CASTRQVGAGYTF.

Judged by abundance, this clone is medium-sized. This chain links TRBV27 with TRBJ1-5; D ambiguous. The CDR3 extends over 13 amino acids. The V and J ends lost 0 bases and 6 bases respectively, with 6 bases between them. In germline, CDR1 is MNHEY, CDR2 SMNVEV (reference sequence). The CDR3 spells CASSLSRIQPQHF. CDR3 DNA: TGTGCCAGCAGTTTATCCCGTATTCAGCCCCAGCATTTT.

The rearrangement uses TRBV6-1 and TRBJ2-7; 9 bases line up with TRBD1. The CDR3 has 14 residues. With V trimmed by 7 bases and J by 0 bases, 4 bases remained unmatched. Germline V lookup: CDR1 MNHNS, CDR2 SASEGT. CDR3 nucleotide sequence: TGTGCCAGCACCTCGACAGGGGGCTCCTACGAGCAGTACTTC. Translation gives CASTSTGGSYEQYF.

The chain uses TRBV19 and TRBJ1-3; D is perhaps TRBD1 (6 bases). Germline assignment: CDR1 LNHDA and CDR2 SQIVND (reference sequence). The CDR3 consists of 16 residues. The germline V and J ends were trimmed by 4 bases and 0 bases, with 13 bases remaining between them. The CDR3 DNA reads as TGTGCCAGTAGTAGCGGACGGGACATCTCTGGAAACACCATATATTTT. Translating it yields CASSSGRDISGNTIYF.

This rearrangement joins TRBV11-2 to TRBJ2-5; 8 nucleotides align to TRBD1. The J call may be in error: the DNA end matches TRBJ2-7 better. The CDR3 is 15 amino acids. From germline, CDR1 is SGHAT and CDR2 FQNNGV. CDR3 loop: CASSTRTGIFTEQYF. CDR3 in DNA: TGTGCCAGCAGCACGCGGACAGGGATTTTCACCGAGCAGTACTTC.